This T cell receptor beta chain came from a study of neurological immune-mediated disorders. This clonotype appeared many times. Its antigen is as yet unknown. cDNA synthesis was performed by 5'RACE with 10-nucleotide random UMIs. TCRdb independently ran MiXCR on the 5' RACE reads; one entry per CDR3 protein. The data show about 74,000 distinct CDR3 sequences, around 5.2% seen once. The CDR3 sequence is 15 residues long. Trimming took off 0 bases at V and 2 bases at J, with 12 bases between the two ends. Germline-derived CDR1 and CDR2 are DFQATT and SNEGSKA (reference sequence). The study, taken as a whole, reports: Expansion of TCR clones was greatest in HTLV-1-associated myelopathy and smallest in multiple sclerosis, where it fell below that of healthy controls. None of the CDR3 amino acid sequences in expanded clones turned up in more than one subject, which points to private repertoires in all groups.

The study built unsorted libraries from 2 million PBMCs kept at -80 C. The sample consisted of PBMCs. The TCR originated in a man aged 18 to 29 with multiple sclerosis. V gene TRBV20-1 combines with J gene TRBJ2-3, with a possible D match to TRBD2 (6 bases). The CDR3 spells CSARDFREATDTQYF. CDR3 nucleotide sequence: TGCAGTGCTAGAGATTTCAGGGAGGCCACAGATACGCAGTATTTT.